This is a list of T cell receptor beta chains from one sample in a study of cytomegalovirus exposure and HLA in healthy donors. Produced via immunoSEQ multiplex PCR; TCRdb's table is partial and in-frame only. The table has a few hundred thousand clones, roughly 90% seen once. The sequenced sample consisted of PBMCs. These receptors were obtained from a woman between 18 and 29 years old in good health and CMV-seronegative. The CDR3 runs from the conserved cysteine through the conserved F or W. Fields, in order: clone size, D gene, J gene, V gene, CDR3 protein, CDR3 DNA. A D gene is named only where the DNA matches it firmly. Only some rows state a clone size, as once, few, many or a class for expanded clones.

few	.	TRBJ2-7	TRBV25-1	CASSEYGVYEQYF	TGTGCCAGCAGTGAATACGGGGTTTACGAGCAGTACTTC
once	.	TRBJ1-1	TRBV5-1	CASSALGGAYEAFF	TGCGCCAGCAGCGCACTCGGGGGGGCCTATGAAGCTTTCTTT
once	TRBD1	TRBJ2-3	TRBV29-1	CSVKSRTGSTDTQYF	TGCAGCGTTAAGAGCAGGACAGGGAGCACAGATACGCAGTATTTT
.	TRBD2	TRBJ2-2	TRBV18	CASSLGLAESNTGELFF	TGTGCCAGCTCCCTCGGACTAGCGGAGTCGAACACCGGGGAGCTGTTTTTT
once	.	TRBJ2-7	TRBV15	CATSRGRGYEQYF	TGTGCCACCAGCAGAGGCAGGGGCTACGAGCAGTACTTC
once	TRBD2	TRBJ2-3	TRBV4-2	CASSQPTRGGITDTQYF	TGTGCCAGCAGCCAACCTACGCGGGGGGGTATCACAGATACGCAGTATTTT
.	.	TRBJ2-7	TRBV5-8	CASSLWAGEVGEQYF	TGTGCCAGCAGCTTGTGGGCAGGGGAAGTCGGCGAGCAGTACTTC
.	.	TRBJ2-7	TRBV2	CASGGAPSYEQYF	TGTGCCAGCGGGGGGGCCCCCTCCTACGAGCAGTACTTC
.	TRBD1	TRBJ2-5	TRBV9	CASSVDRGGETQYF	TGTGCCAGCAGCGTCGACAGGGGTGGGGAGACCCAGTACTTC
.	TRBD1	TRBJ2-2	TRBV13	CASTPRQGSNTGELFF	TGTGCCAGCACCCCTCGACAGGGGTCGAACACCGGGGAGCTGTTTTTT
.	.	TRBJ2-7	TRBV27	CASSLGGYYEQYF	TGTGCCAGCAGTTTAGGGGGCTACTACGAGCAGTACTTC
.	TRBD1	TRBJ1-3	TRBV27	CASSNRGPGNTIYF	TGTGCCAGCAGTAACAGGGGGCCTGGAAACACCATATATTTT
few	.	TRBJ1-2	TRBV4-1	CASSQDGPTNYGYTF	TGCGCCAGCAGCCAAGATGGGCCAACTAACTATGGCTACACCTTC